This T cell receptor (beta chain) derives from a study of blood T cell repertoires in COVID-19. As for the study in general: Material from acute and convalescent COVID-19 was sourced from the United States, Italy and Spain. Sources were T cells, B-cell-depleted T cells, or PBMCs; the material itself was cDNA or gDNA.

Authors' methods: Estimation of nucleated cell counts was performed using reference gene primer amplification. The protocol was immunoSEQ multiplex PCR, while the TCRdb copy is restricted to in-frame clones and leaves out a portion. V and J calls and clone size are those listed in that table; D and trimming were worked out from the DNA. The table records a few hundred thousand clones, around 88% of them present only once. The germline V gene encodes CDR1 SGHKS and CDR2 YYEKEE (reference sequence). The CDR3 loop spans 15 amino acids. V lost 0 bases to trimming and J lost 0 bases, with 7 bases between them.

This sequence originates from a woman aged 50 to 60 with acute or convalescent COVID-19. The gene calls are TRBV5-5 and TRBJ2-1; D is undetermined. Sequencing was carried out using peripheral blood. The CDR3 DNA sequence: TGTGCCAGCAGCTTGGCCCCCAACTCCTACAATGAGCAGTTCTTC. It codes for CASSLAPNSYNEQFF.